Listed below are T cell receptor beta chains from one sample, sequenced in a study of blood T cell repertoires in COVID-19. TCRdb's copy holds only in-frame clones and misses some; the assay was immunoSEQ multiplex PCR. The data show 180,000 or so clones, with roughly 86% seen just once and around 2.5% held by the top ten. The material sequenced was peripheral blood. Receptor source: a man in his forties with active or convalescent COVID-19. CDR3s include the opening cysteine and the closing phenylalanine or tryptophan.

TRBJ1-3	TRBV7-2	CASSLASRDGNTIYF
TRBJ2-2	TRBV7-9	CASSFYEGTGELFF
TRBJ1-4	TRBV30	CAWSEGVATNEKLFF
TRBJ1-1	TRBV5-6	CASSLRAGVGTEAFF
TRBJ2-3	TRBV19	CASSSRLAGGLADTQYF
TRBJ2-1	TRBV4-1	CASSQEKGSGGYNEQFF
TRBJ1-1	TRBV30	CASLLFHTEAFF
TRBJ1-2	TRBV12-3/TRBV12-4	CATMRDYGYTF
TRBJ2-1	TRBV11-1	CASRAGYEQFF
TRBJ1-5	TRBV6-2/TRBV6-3	CASSYPTGMSNQPQHF
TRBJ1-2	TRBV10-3	CAISPRDRGASGYTF
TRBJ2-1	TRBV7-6	CASSSTTSGGYNEQFF
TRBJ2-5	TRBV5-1	CASSSLSGGPWETQYF
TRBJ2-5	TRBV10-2	CASSESAPPGSRETQYF
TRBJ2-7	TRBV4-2	CASSQETGTSADGGYEQYF
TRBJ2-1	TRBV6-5	CASSRTESSYNEQFF
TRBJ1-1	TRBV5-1	CASSLSGGDTEAFF
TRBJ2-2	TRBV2	CASSEASGGTNTGELFF
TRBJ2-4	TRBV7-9	CASSLAGVEKNIQYF
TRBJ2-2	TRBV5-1	CASSLTRLGTGELFF
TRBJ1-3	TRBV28	CASSSHLRLISSGNTIYF
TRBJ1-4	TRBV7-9	CASSLPGLGQRNEKLFF
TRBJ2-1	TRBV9	CASSQLGSHYNEQFF
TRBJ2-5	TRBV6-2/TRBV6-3	CASSYTPGQGLRETQYF
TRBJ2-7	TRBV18	CASSPATPYEQYF
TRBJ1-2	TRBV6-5	CASTPGGSTGYTF
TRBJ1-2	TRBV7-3	CASSPDRGLGGYTF